The 5 T cell receptor beta chains presented below share a single source sample, sequenced in a study of cytomegalovirus exposure and HLA in healthy donors. Clones were sequenced by immunoSEQ multiplex PCR, and TCRdb holds only the in-frame ones, with some missing. The sample has more than 120,000 clones, about 87% seen once. The sequenced material came from PBMCs. The receptors originated from a man aged 18 to 29 in good health and CMV-seropositive.

This chain connects TRBV11-3 to TRBJ1-2; D possibly corresponds to TRBD1 (6 bases). Germline CDR1 SGHNT, CDR2 YENEEA. Trimming removed 5 bases from V and 3 bases from J, with 10 bases in between. CDR3 size: 13 residues. CDR3 protein: CASSTGQHYGYTF. The CDR3, as DNA: TGTGCCAGCAGCACAGGACAGCACTATGGCTACACCTTC.

The chain employs TRBV6-5 and TRBJ2-1; the D is unclear. Deletions cut 5 bases from V and 5 bases from J, with 7 bases between. The CDR3 runs to 12 residues. The germline gives CDR1 MNHEY, CDR2 SVGAGI. Here the CDR3 DNA reads TGTGCCAGCAGTATGGGCCACAATGAGCAGTTCTTC. Its protein is CASSMGHNEQFF.

The J gene is TRBJ1-1, the V gene TRBV5-1, with D perhaps matching TRBD1 (6 bases). Per germline, CDR1 SGHRS and CDR2 YFSETQ. The CDR3 is 14 residues long. Trimming left V 0 bases short and J 5 bases short, with 11 bases between. The CDR3 spells CASSLALGATEAFF. For the CDR3, the DNA is TGCGCCAGCAGCTTGGCCTTGGGGGCTACTGAAGCTTTCTTT.

The genes are TRBV18 and TRBJ1-3; D is uncertain. Trimming stripped 4 bases from V and 0 bases from J, with 7 bases between. Germline V gives CDR1 KGHSH, CDR2 LQKENI. There are 14 residues in the CDR3. DNA of the CDR3: TGTGCCAGCTCACTACAGAGCTCTGGAAACACCATATATTTT. It specifies CASSLQSSGNTIYF.

This sequence joins TRBV10-3 and TRBJ1-5, with TRBD1 as a possible D gene (5 bases). Germline V gives CDR1 ENHRY, CDR2 SYGVKD. Trimming removed 8 bases from V and 5 bases from J, with 13 bases in between. The CDR3 sequence is 13 residues long. The CDR3 is CAIRGGLDQPQHF. CDR3 nucleotides: TGTGCCATCCGGGGGGGTTTAGATCAGCCCCAGCATTTT.